The clone carrying this T cell receptor beta chain was detected a few times. These data originate in a study of CD8+ T cells in alopecia areata. Treatment defined: oral pan-JAK inhibitor, 5-10 mg twice daily. In each case, RNA was isolated and then reverse transcribed into cDNA as the sequencing template. Assay: immunoSEQ multiplex PCR; the TCRdb copy retains only in-frame clones and omits some. The sample includes some 110,000 clones, around 50% of them seen just once. The sample in question was CD8+ T cells sorted from blood, obtained at week 24, from a patient treated with tofacitinib. This TCR came from a human donor with alopecia areata.

The DNA of the CDR3 is TGCAGCGCCCGGACAGGGCTCACCTACGAGCAGTACTTC. This gives the protein CSARTGLTYEQYF. V usage is TRBV29-1 and J usage is TRBJ2-7, with 8 bases fitting TRBD1. The CDR3 spans 13 residues. CDR1 is SQVTM, CDR2 ANQGSEA, per germline. J gave up 2 bases and V 7 bases, and 7 bases lay outside the gene matches.